The clone carrying this T cell receptor (beta chain) was observed a few times. Its target is unknown. V was cut by 6 bases and J by 8 bases, with 19 bases left in between. Looked up from germline, CDR1 is LGHDT and CDR2 is YNNKEL (reference sequence). CDR3 size: 14 residues. The data are from a study of blood T cells in healthy people across ages. Study-wide points: TCR beta diversity per million T cells fell roughly linearly with age.

Together with a sample-barcoded 5' primer, a J-beta primer mix was included in a second PCR lasting about 7 to 11 cycles. TCRdb reanalysed the 5' RACE reads using MiXCR and keeps one entry per CDR3 protein. This table has about 670,000 distinct CDR3 sequences, roughly 43% appearing once. The receptor was derived from a man older than 75 in good health. V is TRBV3-1 and J is TRBJ1-2; tentatively, D is TRBD1 (6 bases). Sequenced sample: blood. CDR3 sequence: CASRPTTGERGYTF. As DNA, the CDR3 is TGTGCCAGCAGGCCTACGACAGGAGAACGAGGCTACACCTTC.